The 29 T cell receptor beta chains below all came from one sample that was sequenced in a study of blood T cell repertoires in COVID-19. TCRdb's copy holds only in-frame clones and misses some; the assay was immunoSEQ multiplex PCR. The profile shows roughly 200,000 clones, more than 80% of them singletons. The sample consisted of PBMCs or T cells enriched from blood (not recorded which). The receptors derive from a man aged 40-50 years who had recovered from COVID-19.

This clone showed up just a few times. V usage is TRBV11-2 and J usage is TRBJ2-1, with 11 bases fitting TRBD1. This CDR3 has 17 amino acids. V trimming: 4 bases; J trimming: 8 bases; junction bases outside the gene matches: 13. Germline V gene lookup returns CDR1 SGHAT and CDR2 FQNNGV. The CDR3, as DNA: TGTGCCAGCAGCTCCCCCTCGGTGGGACAGGGGGTCGATGAGCAGTTCTTC. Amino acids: CASSSPSVGQGVDEQFF.

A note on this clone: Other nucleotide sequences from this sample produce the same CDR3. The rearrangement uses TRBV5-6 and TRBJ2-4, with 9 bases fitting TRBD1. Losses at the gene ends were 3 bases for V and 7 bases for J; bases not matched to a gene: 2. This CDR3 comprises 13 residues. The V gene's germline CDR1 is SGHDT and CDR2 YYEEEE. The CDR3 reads CASSSGTGNIQYF. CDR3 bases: TGTGCCAGCAGCTCGGGGACAGGGAACATTCAGTACTTC.

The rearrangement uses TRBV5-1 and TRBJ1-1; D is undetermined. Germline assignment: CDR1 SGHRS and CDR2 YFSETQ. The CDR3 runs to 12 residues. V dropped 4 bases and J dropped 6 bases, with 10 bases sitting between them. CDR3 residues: CASSLSGAEAFF. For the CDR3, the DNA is TGCGCCAGCAGCCTGTCCGGGGCTGAAGCTTTCTTT. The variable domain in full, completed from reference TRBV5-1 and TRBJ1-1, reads KAGVTQTPRYLIKTRGQQVTLSCSPISGHRSVSWYQQTPGQGLQFLFEYFSETQRNKGNFPGRFSGRQFSNSRSEMNVSTLELGDSALYLCASSLSGAEAFFGQGTRLTVV.

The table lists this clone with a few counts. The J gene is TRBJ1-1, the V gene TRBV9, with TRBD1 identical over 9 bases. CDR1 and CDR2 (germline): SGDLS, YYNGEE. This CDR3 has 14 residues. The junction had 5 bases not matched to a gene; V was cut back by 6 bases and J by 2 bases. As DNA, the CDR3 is TGTGCCAGCACTCCGACAGGGGGTAACACTGAAGCTTTCTTT. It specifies CASTPTGGNTEAFF.

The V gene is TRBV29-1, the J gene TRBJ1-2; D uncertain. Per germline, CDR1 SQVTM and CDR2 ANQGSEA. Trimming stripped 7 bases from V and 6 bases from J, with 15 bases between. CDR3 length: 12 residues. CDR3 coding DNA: TGCAGCGCCAGGACTGACGGGGATGGCTACACCTTC. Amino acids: CSARTDGDGYTF.

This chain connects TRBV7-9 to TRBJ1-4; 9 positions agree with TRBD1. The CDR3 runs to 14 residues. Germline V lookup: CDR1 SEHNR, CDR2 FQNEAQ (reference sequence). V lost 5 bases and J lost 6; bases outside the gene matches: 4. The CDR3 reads CASSRDRDDEKLFF. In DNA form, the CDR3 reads TGTGCCAGCAGCCGGGACAGGGACGATGAAAAACTGTTTTTT.

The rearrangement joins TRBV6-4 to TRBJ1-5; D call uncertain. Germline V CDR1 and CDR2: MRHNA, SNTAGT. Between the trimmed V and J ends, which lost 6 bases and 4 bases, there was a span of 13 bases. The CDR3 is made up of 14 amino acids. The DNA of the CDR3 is TGTGCCAGCAGCCCGGAGGGTGGGAATCAGCCCCAGCATTTT. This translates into CASSPEGGNQPQHF.

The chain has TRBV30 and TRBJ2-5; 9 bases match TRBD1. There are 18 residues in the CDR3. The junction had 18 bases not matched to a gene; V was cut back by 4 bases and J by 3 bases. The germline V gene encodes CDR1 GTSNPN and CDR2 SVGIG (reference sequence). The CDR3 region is CAWNMGQGEAQGEETQYF. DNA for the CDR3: TGTGCCTGGAATATGGGACAGGGTGAGGCCCAGGGAGAAGAGACCCAGTACTTC. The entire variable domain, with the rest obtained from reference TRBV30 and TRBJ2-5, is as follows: SQTIHQWPATLVQPVGSPLSLECTVEGTSNPNLYWYRQAAGRGLQLLFYSVGIGQISSEVPQNLSASRPQDRQFILSSKKLLLSDSGFYLCAWNMGQGEAQGEETQYFGPGTRLLVL.

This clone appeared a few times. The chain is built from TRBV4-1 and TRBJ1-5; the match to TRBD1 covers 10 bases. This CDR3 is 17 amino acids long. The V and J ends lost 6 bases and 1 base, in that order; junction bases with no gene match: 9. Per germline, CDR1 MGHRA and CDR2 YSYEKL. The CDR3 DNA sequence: TGCGCCAGCAGTTTTGGGGACAGGGGTGGGAGCAATCAGCCCCAGCATTTT. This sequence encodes CASSFGDRGGSNQPQHF.

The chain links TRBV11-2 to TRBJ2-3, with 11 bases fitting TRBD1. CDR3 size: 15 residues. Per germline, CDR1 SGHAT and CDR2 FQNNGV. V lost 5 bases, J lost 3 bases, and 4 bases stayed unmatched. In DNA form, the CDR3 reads TGTGCCAGCAGCCCCGGGACAGGGGGGACAGATACGCAGTATTTT. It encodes CASSPGTGGTDTQYF. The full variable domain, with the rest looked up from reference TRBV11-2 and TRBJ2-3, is EAGVAQSPRYKIIEKRQSVAFWCNPISGHATLYWYQQILGQGPKLLIQFQNNGVVDDSQLPKDRFSAERLKGVDSTLKIQPAKLEDSAVYLCASSPGTGGTDTQYFGPGTRLTVL.

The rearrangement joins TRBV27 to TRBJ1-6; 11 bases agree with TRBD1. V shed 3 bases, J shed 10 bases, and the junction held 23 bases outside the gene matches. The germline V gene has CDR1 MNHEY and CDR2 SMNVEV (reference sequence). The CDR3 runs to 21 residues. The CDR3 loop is CASSFVTEVYSDRGQGSPLHF. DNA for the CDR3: TGTGCCAGCAGTTTTGTCACGGAGGTTTACTCGGACAGGGGGCAGGGGTCACCCCTCCACTTT.

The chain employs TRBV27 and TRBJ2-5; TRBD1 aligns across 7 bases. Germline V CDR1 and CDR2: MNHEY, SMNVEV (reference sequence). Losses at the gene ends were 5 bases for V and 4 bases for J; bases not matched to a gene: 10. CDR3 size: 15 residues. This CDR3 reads CASSKGQVNRETQYF. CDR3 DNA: TGTGCCAGCAGTAAAGGACAGGTCAATCGAGAGACCCAGTACTTC.

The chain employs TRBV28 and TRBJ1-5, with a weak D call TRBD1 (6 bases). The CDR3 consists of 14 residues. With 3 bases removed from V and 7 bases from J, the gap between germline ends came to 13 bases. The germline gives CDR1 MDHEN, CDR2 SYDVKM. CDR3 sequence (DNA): TGTGCCAGCAGTTTGGGGCAGGGGAAACAGCCCCAGCATTTT. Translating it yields CASSLGQGKQPQHF.

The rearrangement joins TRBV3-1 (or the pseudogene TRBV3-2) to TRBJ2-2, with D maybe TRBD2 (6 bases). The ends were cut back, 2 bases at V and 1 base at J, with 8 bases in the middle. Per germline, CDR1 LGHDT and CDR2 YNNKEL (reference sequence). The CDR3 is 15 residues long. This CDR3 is CASSQLAQNTGELFF. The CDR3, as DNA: TGTGCCAGCAGCCAACTAGCGCAGAACACCGGGGAGCTGTTTTTT.

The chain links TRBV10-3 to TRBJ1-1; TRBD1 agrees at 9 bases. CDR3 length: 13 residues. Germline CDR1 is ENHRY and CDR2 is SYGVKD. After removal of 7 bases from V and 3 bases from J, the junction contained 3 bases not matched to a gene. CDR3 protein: CAITRQGDTEAFF. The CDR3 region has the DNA TGTGCCATCACACGACAGGGGGACACTGAAGCTTTCTTT.

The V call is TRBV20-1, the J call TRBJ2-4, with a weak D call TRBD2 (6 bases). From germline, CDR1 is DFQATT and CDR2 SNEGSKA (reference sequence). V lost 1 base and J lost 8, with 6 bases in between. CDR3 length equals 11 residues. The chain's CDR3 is CSARVADIQYF. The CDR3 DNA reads TGCAGTGCTAGAGTAGCGGACATTCAGTACTTC.

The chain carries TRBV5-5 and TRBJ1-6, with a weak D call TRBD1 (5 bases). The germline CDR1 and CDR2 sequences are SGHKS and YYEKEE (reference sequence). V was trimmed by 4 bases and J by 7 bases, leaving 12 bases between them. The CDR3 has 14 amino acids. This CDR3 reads CASSLAGWNSPLHF. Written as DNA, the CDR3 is TGTGCCAGCAGCCTGGCAGGGTGGAATTCACCCCTCCACTTT.

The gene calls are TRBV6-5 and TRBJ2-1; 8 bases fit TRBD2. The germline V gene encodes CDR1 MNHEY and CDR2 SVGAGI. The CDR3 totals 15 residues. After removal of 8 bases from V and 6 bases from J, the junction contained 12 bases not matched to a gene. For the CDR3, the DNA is TGTGCCAGCCGGGGGGGCCCAAACGGAGCCAATGAGCAGTTCTTC. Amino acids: CASRGGPNGANEQFF.

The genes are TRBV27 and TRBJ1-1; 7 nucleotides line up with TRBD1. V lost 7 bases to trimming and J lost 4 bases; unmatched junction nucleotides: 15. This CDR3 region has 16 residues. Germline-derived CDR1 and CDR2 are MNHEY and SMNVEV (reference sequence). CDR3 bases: TGTGCCAGCATTGCGCCAAAGACAGGGAGGCTCACTGAAGCTTTCTTT. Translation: CASIAPKTGRLTEAFF.

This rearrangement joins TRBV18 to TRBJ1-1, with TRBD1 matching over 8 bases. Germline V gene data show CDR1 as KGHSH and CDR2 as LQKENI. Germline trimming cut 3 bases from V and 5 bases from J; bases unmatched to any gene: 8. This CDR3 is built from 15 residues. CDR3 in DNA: TGTGCCAGCTCACCCAAGACAGGGGTAGGAACTGAAGCTTTCTTT. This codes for CASSPKTGVGTEAFF.

This chain's CDR3 is CASSGIRGQGIIHEQYF. Here the CDR3 DNA reads TGTGCCAGCAGCGGGATTAGGGGACAGGGAATTATTCACGAGCAGTACTTC. The chain links TRBV11-2 to TRBJ2-7; 9 nucleotides line up with TRBD1. The ends lost 5 bases at V and 5 bases at J; junction bases unmatched: 16. Germline CDR1 SGHAT, CDR2 FQNNGV. The CDR3 runs to 17 residues.

For the CDR3, the DNA is TGTGCCAGCAGTCCACCGGGACAGCCTAACTACGAGCAGTACTTC. This gives the protein CASSPPGQPNYEQYF. The chain uses TRBV6-2 or TRBV6-3 and TRBJ2-7; TRBD1 agrees at 7 bases. The germline V gene encodes CDR1 MNHEY and CDR2 SVGEGT. V trimming: 5 bases; J trimming: 3 bases; junction bases outside the gene matches: 10. The CDR3 totals 15 residues.

In DNA form, the CDR3 reads TGTGCCAGCAGTTACATAGCGGGAGGGGATGAGCAGTTCTTC. Translation gives CASSYIAGGDEQFF. The V and J genes are TRBV6-5 and TRBJ2-1; 11 nucleotides line up with TRBD2. Germline V lookup: CDR1 MNHEY, CDR2 SVGAGI. V was clipped by 2 bases and J by 8 bases; unmatched bases: 2. The CDR3 has 14 amino acids.

The DNA for the CDR3 is TGTGCCAGCAGTTTATCGGTGGGGGGATCCTACGAGCAGTACTTC. This translates into CASSLSVGGSYEQYF. The chain uses TRBV27 and TRBJ2-7; possible D gene TRBD2, 6 bases. The V gene's germline CDR1 is MNHEY and CDR2 SMNVEV (reference sequence). The CDR3 is 15 residues long. Trimming removed 0 bases from V and 1 base from J, with 10 bases in between.

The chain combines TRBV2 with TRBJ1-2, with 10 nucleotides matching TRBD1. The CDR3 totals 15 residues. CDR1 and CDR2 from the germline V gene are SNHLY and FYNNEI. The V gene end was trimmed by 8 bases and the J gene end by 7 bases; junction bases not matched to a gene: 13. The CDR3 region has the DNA TGTGCCAGCTCTATATACGGACAGGGGGTGGCTGGCTACACCTTC. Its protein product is CASSIYGQGVAGYTF. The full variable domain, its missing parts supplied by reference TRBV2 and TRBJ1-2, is EPEVTQTPSHQVTQMGQEVILRCVPISNHLYFYWYRQILGQKVEFLVSFYNNEISEKSEIFDDQFSVERPDGSNFTLKIRSTKLEDSAMYFCASSIYGQGVAGYTFGSGTRLTVV.

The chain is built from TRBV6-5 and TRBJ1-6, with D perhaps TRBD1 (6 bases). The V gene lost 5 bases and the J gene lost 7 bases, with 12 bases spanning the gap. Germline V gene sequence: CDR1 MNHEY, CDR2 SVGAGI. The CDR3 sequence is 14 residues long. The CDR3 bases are TGTGCCAGCAGTAATACAGGGTCCAATTCACCCCTCCACTTT. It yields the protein CASSNTGSNSPLHF.

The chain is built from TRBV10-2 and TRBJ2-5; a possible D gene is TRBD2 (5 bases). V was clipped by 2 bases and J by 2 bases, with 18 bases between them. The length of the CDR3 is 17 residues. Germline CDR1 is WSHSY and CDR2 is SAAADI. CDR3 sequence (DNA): TGCGCCAGCAGTGAGCTGGCGGGCGGAACCAATCAAGAGACCCAGTACTTC. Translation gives CASSELAGGTNQETQYF.

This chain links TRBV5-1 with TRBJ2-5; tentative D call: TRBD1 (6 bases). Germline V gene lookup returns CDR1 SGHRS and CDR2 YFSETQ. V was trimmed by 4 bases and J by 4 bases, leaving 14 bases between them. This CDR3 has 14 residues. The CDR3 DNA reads TGCGCCAGCAGCAAGTACCCAGGGGCAGAGACCCAGTACTTC. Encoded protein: CASSKYPGAETQYF.

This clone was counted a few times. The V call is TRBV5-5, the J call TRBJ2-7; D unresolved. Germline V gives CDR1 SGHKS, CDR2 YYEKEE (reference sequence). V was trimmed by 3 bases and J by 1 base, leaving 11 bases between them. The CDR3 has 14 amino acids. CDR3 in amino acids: CASSYQILSYEQYF. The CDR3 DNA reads TGTGCCAGCAGCTATCAGATTTTGTCCTACGAGCAGTACTTC.